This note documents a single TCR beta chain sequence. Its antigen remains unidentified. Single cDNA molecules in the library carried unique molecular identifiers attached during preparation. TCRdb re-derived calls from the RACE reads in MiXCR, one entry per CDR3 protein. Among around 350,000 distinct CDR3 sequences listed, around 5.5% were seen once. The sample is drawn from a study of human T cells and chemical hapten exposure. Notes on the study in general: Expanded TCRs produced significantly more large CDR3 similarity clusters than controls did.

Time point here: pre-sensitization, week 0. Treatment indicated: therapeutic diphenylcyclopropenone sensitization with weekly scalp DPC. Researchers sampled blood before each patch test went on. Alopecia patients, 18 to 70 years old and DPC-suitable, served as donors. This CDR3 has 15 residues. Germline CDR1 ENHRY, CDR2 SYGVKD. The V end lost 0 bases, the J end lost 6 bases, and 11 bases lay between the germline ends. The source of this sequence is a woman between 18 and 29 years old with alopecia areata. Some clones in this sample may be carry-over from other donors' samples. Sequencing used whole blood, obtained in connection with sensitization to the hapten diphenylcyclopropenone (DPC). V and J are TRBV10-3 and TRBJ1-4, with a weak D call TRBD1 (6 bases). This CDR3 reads CAISESGARDEKLFF. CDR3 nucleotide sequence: TGTGCCATCAGTGAGTCGGGGGCGAGGGATGAAAAACTGTTTTTT.